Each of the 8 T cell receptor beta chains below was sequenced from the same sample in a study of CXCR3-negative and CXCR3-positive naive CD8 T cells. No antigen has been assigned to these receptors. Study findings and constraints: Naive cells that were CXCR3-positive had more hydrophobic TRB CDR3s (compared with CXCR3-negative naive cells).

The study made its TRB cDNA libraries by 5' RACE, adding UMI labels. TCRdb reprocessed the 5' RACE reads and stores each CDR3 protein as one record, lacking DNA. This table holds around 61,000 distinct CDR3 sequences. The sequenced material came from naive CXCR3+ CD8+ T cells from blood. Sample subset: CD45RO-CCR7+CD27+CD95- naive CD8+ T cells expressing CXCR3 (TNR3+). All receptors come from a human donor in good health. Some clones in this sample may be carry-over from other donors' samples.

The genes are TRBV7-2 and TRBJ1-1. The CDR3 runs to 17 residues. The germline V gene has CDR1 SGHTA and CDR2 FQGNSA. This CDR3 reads CASSSHPLPEMNTEAFF.

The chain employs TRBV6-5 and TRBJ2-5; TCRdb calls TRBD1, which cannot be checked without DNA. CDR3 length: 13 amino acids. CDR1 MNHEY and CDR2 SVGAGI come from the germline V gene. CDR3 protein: CASSSTGQETQYF.

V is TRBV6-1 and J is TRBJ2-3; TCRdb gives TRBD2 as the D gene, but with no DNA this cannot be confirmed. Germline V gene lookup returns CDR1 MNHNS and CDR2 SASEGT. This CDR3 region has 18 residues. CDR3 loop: CASSEALAGGSSTDTQYF.

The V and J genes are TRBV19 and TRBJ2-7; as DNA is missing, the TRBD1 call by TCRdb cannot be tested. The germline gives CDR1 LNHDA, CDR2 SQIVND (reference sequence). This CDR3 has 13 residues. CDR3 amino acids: CASSPGMIYEQYF.

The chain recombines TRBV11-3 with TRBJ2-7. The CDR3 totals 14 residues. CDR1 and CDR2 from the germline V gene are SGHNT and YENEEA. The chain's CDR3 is CASSLGVGVYEQYF.

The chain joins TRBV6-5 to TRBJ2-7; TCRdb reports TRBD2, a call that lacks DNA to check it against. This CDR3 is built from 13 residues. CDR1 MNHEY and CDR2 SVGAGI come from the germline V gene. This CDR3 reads CASSYGGVYEQYF.

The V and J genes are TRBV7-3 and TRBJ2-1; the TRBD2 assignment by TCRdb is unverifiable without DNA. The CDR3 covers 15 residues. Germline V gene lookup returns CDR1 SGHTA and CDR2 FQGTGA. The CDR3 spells CASSWGLAMGNEKFF.

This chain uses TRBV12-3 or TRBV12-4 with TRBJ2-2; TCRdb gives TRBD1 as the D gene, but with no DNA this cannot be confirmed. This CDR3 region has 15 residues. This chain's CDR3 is CASSLRDPRAGELFF.